These 32 T cell receptor beta chains originate from one sample sequenced in a study of blood T cell repertoires in COVID-19. This table comes from immunoSEQ multiplex PCR, and its TCRdb copy is limited to in-frame clones, with some not included. The sample lists 85,000 to 100,000 clones; over 60% were seen once. Material for sequencing was peripheral blood. Receptors were obtained from a man in his fifties who had recovered from COVID-19.

This clone was recorded once. J is TRBJ1-1 and V is TRBV5-4; TRBD1 is a possible D gene (5 bases). The germline V gene encodes CDR1 SGHNT and CDR2 YYREEE (reference sequence). The CDR3 has 14 residues. The V end lost 4 bases, the J end lost 5 bases, and 15 bases lay between the germline ends. The CDR3 protein is CASSRGGDRTEAFF. The CDR3 region has the DNA TGTGCCAGCAGCCGGGGGGGGGATCGAACTGAAGCTTTCTTT.

This rearrangement joins TRBV5-4 to TRBJ2-7, with TRBD2 matching over 7 bases. CDR1 is SGHNT and CDR2 is YYREEE in the germline V gene (reference sequence). V shed 1 base and J 5 bases; nucleotides not matched to a gene: 18. This CDR3 region has 18 residues. This chain's CDR3 is CASSLRGLGGLSSHEQYF. CDR3 bases: TGTGCCAGCAGCTTGAGAGGTTTGGGGGGACTATCTTCCCACGAGCAGTACTTC. The whole variable domain, remainder taken from reference TRBV5-4 and TRBJ2-7, is ETGVTQSPTHLIKTRGQQVTLRCSSQSGHNTVSWYQQALGQGPQFIFQYYREEENGRGNFPPRFSGLQFPNYSSELNVNALELDDSALYLCASSLRGLGGLSSHEQYFGPGTRLTVT.

V and J are TRBV15 and TRBJ2-5; TRBD2 is a possible D gene (6 bases). CDR1 and CDR2 (germline): LNHNV, YYDKDF (reference sequence). The CDR3 sequence is 12 residues long. The V and J ends lost 8 bases and 4 bases respectively, with 11 bases between them. CDR3 in amino acids: CATSPGVETQYF. CDR3 bases: TGTGCCACCTCTCCGGGGGTAGAGACCCAGTACTTC.

The chain combines TRBV7-3 with TRBJ2-1; 10 bases match TRBD1. There are 15 residues in the CDR3. Germline V lookup: CDR1 SGHTA, CDR2 FQGTGA. V was pared by 5 bases and J by 3 bases, with 4 bases of the junction left unmatched. CDR3 loop: CASSRDRGLYNEQFF. The CDR3 DNA reads TGTGCCAGCAGCCGAGACAGGGGGCTCTACAATGAGCAGTTCTTC.

The sample holds one count of this clone. V and J are TRBV18 and TRBJ2-6; TRBD1 matches at 9 bases. The CDR3 has 17 amino acids. V gave up 6 bases and J gave up 0 bases; unmatched junction bases: 6. Germline V gene lookup returns CDR1 KGHSH and CDR2 LQKENI. CDR3 sequence: CASSRTGANSGANVLTF. CDR3 coding DNA: TGTGCCAGCTCTAGGACAGGGGCCAACTCTGGGGCCAACGTCCTGACTTTC.

The chain employs TRBV18 and TRBJ2-7; maybe TRBD1 (6 bases). Trimming took 2 bases from V and 3 from J, leaving 14 bases between them. Germline assignment: CDR1 KGHSH and CDR2 LQKENI. The CDR3 sequence is 15 residues long. CDR3 residues: CASSPNRARLYEQYF. CDR3 DNA: TGTGCCAGCTCACCAAACAGGGCCCGACTCTACGAGCAGTACTTC.

The V gene is TRBV7-6, the J gene TRBJ1-3; D remains unclear. The germline V gene has CDR1 SGHVS and CDR2 FNYEAQ. This CDR3 has 14 amino acids. V lost 5 bases and J 2 bases, leaving 10 bases between the germline ends. The CDR3 here is CASSPGLTGNTIYF. The CDR3 nucleotides read TGTGCCAGCAGCCCGGGTCTGACTGGAAACACCATATATTTT.

J is TRBJ1-2 and V is TRBV6-2 or TRBV6-3, with D uncertain. Deletions cut 2 bases from V and 8 bases from J, with 9 bases between. Per germline, CDR1 MNHEY and CDR2 SVGEGT. The CDR3 loop spans 12 amino acids. The CDR3: CASSYGPRGYTF. DNA for the CDR3: TGTGCCAGCAGTTACGGGCCAAGAGGCTACACCTTC.

This sequence joins TRBV28 and TRBJ2-1; the match to TRBD2 covers 7 bases. This CDR3 is built from 15 residues. J gave up 5 bases and V 6 bases, and 10 bases lay outside the gene matches. Germline assignment: CDR1 MDHEN and CDR2 SYDVKM. For the CDR3, the DNA is TGTGCCAGCAGCCAAGGGGCTAGCGGAAACAATGAGCAGTTCTTC. Amino acids: CASSQGASGNNEQFF.

The chain uses TRBV11-2 and TRBJ2-3, with a possible D match to TRBD2 (6 bases). Germline lookup yields CDR1 SGHAT and CDR2 FQNNGV. V lost 0 bases and J 11 bases, leaving 9 bases between the germline ends. The CDR3 loop spans 12 amino acids. The CDR3 region is CASSLEIGGQYF. The CDR3 DNA sequence: TGTGCCAGCAGCTTAGAGATCGGGGGGCAGTATTTT.

This rearrangement joins TRBV28 to TRBJ1-2, with D possibly TRBD1 on 6 matching bases. The germline V gene has CDR1 MDHEN and CDR2 SYDVKM. The CDR3 runs 13 residues. Deletions cut 6 bases from V and 8 bases from J, with 16 bases between. DNA of the CDR3: TGTGCCAGCAGCCCCTCCAACAGGGCCGGCTACACCTTC. It codes for CASSPSNRAGYTF.

A single count supports this clone. CDR3 DNA sequence: TGTGCCAGCACTGACAGCTACGAGCAGTACTTC. Its protein is CASTDSYEQYF. J is TRBJ2-7 and V is TRBV2; possible D gene TRBD1, 5 bases. This CDR3 region has 11 residues. The germline CDR1 and CDR2 sequences are SNHLY and FYNNEI. V gave up 7 bases and J gave up 3 bases, with 7 bases separating them.

Sample share makes this clone medium-sized. The V and J genes are TRBV6-4 and TRBJ2-1; weak D call: TRBD2 (5 bases). CDR3 length: 16 residues. Trimming cost V 2 bases and J 0 bases, with 11 bases left between them. Germline CDR1 is MRHNA and CDR2 is SNTAGT. CDR3 in amino acids: CASSDGSSGSYNEQFF. In nucleotides, the CDR3 is TGTGCCAGCAGTGACGGTTCGAGCGGCTCCTACAATGAGCAGTTCTTC.

There are a few counts of this clone. This rearrangement joins TRBV7-8 to TRBJ2-7; 8 bases line up with TRBD2. This CDR3 region has 14 residues. CDR1 and CDR2 (germline): SGHVS, FQNEAQ. Germline trimming cut 5 bases from V and 7 bases from J; bases unmatched to any gene: 10. CDR3 residues: CASSAGLVVGEQYF. Written as DNA, the CDR3 is TGTGCCAGCAGCGCGGGACTAGTGGTGGGTGAGCAGTACTTC.

The genes are TRBV7-2 and TRBJ1-5, with 7 bases fitting TRBD1. This CDR3 is built from 18 residues. From germline, CDR1 is SGHTA and CDR2 FQGNSA. The junction had 8 bases not matched to a gene; V was cut back by 0 bases and J by 0 bases. CDR3 region: CASSLAAGGSLSNQPQHF. CDR3 nucleotide sequence: TGTGCCAGCAGCTTAGCGGCAGGGGGATCCCTTAGCAATCAGCCCCAGCATTTT.

J is TRBJ1-1 and V is TRBV9; 11 bases match TRBD1. This CDR3 contains 15 residues. Germline CDR1 is SGDLS and CDR2 is YYNGEE. Germline trimming cut 4 bases from V and 5 bases from J; bases unmatched to any gene: 7. As DNA, the CDR3 is TGTGCCAGCAGCTCTCCGGACAGGGGGCTGACTGAAGCTTTCTTT. Its protein product is CASSSPDRGLTEAFF. The variable domain in full, with the rest retrieved from reference TRBV9 and TRBJ1-1, is DSGVTQTPKHLITATGQRVTLRCSPRSGDLSVYWYQQSLDQGLQFLIQYYNGEERAKGNILERFSAQQFPDLHSELNLSSLELGDSALYFCASSSPDRGLTEAFFGQGTRLTVV.

The chain combines TRBV27 with TRBJ1-6; 12 nucleotides match TRBD1. Per the germline V gene, CDR1 is MNHEY and CDR2 is SMNVEV (reference sequence). The CDR3 runs 16 residues. V was clipped by 6 bases and J by 7 bases; unmatched bases: 7. For the CDR3, the DNA is TGTGCCAGCAGGTTGGGACAGGGGGCGCGAAATTCACCCCTCCACTTT. It is translated as CASRLGQGARNSPLHF.

The chain recombines TRBV6-5 with TRBJ1-2, with 8 nucleotides matching TRBD1. Germline values: CDR1 MNHEY, CDR2 SVGAGI. The CDR3 has 14 residues. The V gene end was trimmed by 0 bases and the J gene end by 10 bases; junction bases not matched to a gene: 7. The CDR3 DNA reads as TGTGCCAGCAGTTACTCCTGGACAGGGCAGACCTACACCTTC. Translated, it gives CASSYSWTGQTYTF.

The rearrangement links TRBV7-9 to TRBJ2-2, with 8 bases identical to TRBD1. The length of the CDR3 is 16 residues. Germline loops: CDR1 SEHNR, CDR2 FQNEAQ (reference sequence). The J segment lost 9 bases and the V segment lost 5 bases, leaving 14 bases of the junction unmatched. This chain's CDR3 is CASSPWTGLAGRELFF. The CDR3 DNA reads as TGTGCCAGCAGCCCCTGGACAGGGCTGGCCGGCCGGGAGCTGTTTTTT.

The chain has TRBV5-4 and TRBJ1-3; 8 bases match TRBD1. This CDR3 region has 14 residues. J gave up 4 bases and V 4 bases, and 4 bases lay outside the gene matches. CDR1 and CDR2 from the germline V gene are SGHNT and YYREEE (reference sequence). The CDR3 spells CASSDGTGGNTIYF. CDR3 nucleotides: TGTGCCAGCAGCGACGGGACAGGCGGAAACACCATATATTTT.

There are a few counts of this clone. The chain is built from TRBV11-2 and TRBJ2-7, with D perhaps matching TRBD2 (5 bases). Germline V gene data show CDR1 as SGHAT and CDR2 as FQNNGV. CDR3 size: 11 residues. Trimming stripped 6 bases from V and 7 bases from J, with 10 bases between. CDR3 amino acids: CASRLTGEQYF. In DNA, the CDR3 is TGTGCCAGCAGACTTACGGGGGAGCAGTACTTC.

This chain joins TRBV5-1 and TRBJ1-2; D might be TRBD1 (5 bases). The CDR3 contains 15 residues. V gave up 1 base and J gave up 4 bases, with 14 bases separating them. From germline, CDR1 is SGHRS and CDR2 YFSETQ. CDR3 nucleotides: TGCGCCAGCAGCTTGAATCCTACAGGTACCTATGGCTACACCTTC. Its protein is CASSLNPTGTYGYTF.

This clone was seen only a few times. The chain recombines TRBV5-1 with TRBJ1-1; possibly TRBD1 for D (6 bases). CDR3 length: 15 amino acids. Germline CDR1 and CDR2: SGHRS and YFSETQ. V lost 1 base, J lost 3 bases, and 13 bases lay in between. CDR3 in amino acids: CASSLKEWGHTEAFF. DNA of the CDR3: TGCGCCAGCAGCTTGAAGGAGTGGGGGCACACTGAAGCTTTCTTT. Full variable domain (outside the CDR3, taken from reference TRBV5-1 and TRBJ1-1): KAGVTQTPRYLIKTRGQQVTLSCSPISGHRSVSWYQQTPGQGLQFLFEYFSETQRNKGNFPGRFSGRQFSNSRSEMNVSTLELGDSALYLCASSLKEWGHTEAFFGQGTRLTVV.

This clone occurred a few times. V and J are TRBV10-3 and TRBJ2-1, with D perhaps TRBD2 (5 bases). V dropped 0 bases and J dropped 9 bases, with 15 bases sitting between them. The germline V gene has CDR1 ENHRY and CDR2 SYGVKD. The CDR3 has 15 residues. The CDR3 coding sequence is TGTGCCATCAGTGAGTCGGGCCGGGATAAAGGTGAGCAGTTCTTC. This codes for CAISESGRDKGEQFF.

The chain carries TRBV5-1 and TRBJ2-3; D is perhaps TRBD1 (5 bases). The CDR3 spans 15 residues. Germline assignment: CDR1 SGHRS and CDR2 YFSETQ. V was pared by 0 bases and J by 7 bases, with 15 bases between. Written as DNA, the CDR3 is TGCGCCAGCAGCTTGGGATCGGCAGGGTTAAATACGCAGTATTTT. Translating it yields CASSLGSAGLNTQYF.

Only one count was recorded for this clone. The gene calls are TRBV6-1 and TRBJ1-5; tentatively, D is TRBD1 (6 bases). V shed 2 bases and J shed 4 bases, with 6 bases lying between them. The V gene's germline CDR1 is MNHNS and CDR2 SASEGT. The CDR3 sequence is 13 residues long. CDR3 DNA: TGTGCCAGCAGTGAAAGGGGGAATCAGCCCCAGCATTTT. This gives the protein CASSERGNQPQHF.

This rearrangement joins TRBV10-2 to TRBJ2-3; 7 bases agree with TRBD1. Trimming at V came to 5 bases and at J to 0 bases, leaving 5 bases not matched to a gene. Germline V gene lookup returns CDR1 WSHSY and CDR2 SAAADI. CDR3 length equals 15 residues. In DNA, the CDR3 is TGCGCCAGCAGTCTCGGGACAGTTAGCACAGATACGCAGTATTTT. Translated, it gives CASSLGTVSTDTQYF.

The chain joins TRBV2 to TRBJ1-2; 9 bases agree with TRBD1. CDR1 is SNHLY and CDR2 is FYNNEI in the germline V gene. After removal of 10 bases from V and 8 bases from J, the junction contained 14 bases not matched to a gene. This CDR3 is built from 14 residues. The CDR3 loop reads CATQEGQGGRGYTF. In DNA, the CDR3 is TGTGCCACCCAGGAGGGACAGGGCGGACGAGGCTACACCTTC.

As regards this clone: Other DNA sequences in the sample encode the same CDR3. The DNA of the CDR3 is TGTGCCAGCAGCGCAGACAGGGCCCAAGAGACCCAGTACTTC. Its protein product is CASSADRAQETQYF. The chain employs TRBV2 and TRBJ2-5; 7 bases are a match to TRBD1. Germline V gene sequence: CDR1 SNHLY, CDR2 FYNNEI. The CDR3 runs 14 residues. V was pared by 6 bases and J by 1 base, with 5 bases of the junction left unmatched. Full variable domain (outside the CDR3, taken from reference TRBV2 and TRBJ2-5): EPEVTQTPSHQVTQMGQEVILRCVPISNHLYFYWYRQILGQKVEFLVSFYNNEISEKSEIFDDQFSVERPDGSNFTLKIRSTKLEDSAMYFCASSADRAQETQYFGPGTRLLVL.

CDR3 protein: CASSPGQNNEKLFF. In nucleotides, the CDR3 is TGTGCCAGCAGCCCTGGACAGAATAATGAAAAACTGTTTTTT. This chain connects TRBV7-9 to TRBJ1-4; the D gene is possibly TRBD1 (6 bases). The CDR3 covers 14 residues. Germline V gene sequence: CDR1 SEHNR, CDR2 FQNEAQ (reference sequence). Trimming pared 5 bases from V and 4 bases from J, leaving 11 bases between. Full variable domain (outside the CDR3, taken from reference TRBV7-9 and TRBJ1-4): DTGVSQNPRHKITKRGQNVTFRCDPISEHNRLYWYRQTLGQGPEFLTYFQNEAQLEKSRLLSDRFSAERPKGSFSTLEIQRTEQGDSAMYLCASSPGQNNEKLFFGSGTQLSVL.

V usage is TRBV7-2 and J usage is TRBJ1-5, with 8 nucleotides matching TRBD1. Germline V gives CDR1 SGHTA, CDR2 FQGNSA. After removal of 1 base from V and 6 bases from J, the junction contained 5 bases not matched to a gene. The CDR3 consists of 15 residues. In DNA, the CDR3 is TGTGCCAGCAGCTTAGTTCAGGGGGCCAGTCAGCCCCAGCATTTT. Protein sequence: CASSLVQGASQPQHF.

The chain uses TRBV5-1 and TRBJ2-3; D is unclear. CDR3 length equals 14 residues. From germline, CDR1 is SGHRS and CDR2 YFSETQ. V lost 0 bases to trimming and J lost 0 bases, with 5 bases between them. The CDR3 nucleotides are TGCGCCAGCAGCTTGGACAAGAGCACAGATACGCAGTATTTT. It specifies CASSLDKSTDTQYF.